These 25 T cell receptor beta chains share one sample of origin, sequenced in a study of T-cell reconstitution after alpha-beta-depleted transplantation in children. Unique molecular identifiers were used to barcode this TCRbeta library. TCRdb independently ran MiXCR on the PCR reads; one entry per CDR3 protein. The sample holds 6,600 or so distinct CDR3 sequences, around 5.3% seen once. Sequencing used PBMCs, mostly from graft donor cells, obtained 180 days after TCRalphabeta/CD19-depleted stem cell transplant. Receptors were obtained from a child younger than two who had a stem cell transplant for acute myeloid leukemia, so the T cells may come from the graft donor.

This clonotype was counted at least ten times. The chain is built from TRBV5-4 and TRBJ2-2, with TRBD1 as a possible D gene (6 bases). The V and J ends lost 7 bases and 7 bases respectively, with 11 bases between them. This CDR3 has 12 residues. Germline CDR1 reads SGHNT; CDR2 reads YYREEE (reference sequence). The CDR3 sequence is CASGGGYGELFF. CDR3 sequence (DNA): TGTGCCAGCGGGGGCGGGTACGGGGAGCTGTTTTTT.

CDR3 sequence reads: CASSYQGQGAAEAFF. The CDR3 DNA reads TGTGCCAGCAGCTACCAAGGACAGGGGGCTGCTGAAGCTTTCTTT. J is TRBJ1-1 and V is TRBV7-9; 11 bases map to TRBD1. Germline CDR1 reads SEHNR; CDR2 reads FQNEAQ (reference sequence). The CDR3 runs to 15 residues. J gave up 6 bases and V 4 bases, and 7 bases lay outside the gene matches.

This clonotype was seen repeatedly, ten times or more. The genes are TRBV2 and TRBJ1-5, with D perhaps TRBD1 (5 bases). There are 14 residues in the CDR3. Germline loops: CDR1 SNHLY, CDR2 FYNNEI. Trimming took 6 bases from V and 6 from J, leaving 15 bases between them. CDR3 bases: TGTGCCAGCAGACAGGACGTCGCCATTCAGCCCCAGCATTTT. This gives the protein CASRQDVAIQPQHF.

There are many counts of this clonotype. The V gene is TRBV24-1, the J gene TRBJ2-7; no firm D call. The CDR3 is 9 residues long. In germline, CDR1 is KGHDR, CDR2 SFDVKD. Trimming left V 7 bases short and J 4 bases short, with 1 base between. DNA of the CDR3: TGTGCCACCAGGTACGAGCAGTACTTC. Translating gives CATRYEQYF.

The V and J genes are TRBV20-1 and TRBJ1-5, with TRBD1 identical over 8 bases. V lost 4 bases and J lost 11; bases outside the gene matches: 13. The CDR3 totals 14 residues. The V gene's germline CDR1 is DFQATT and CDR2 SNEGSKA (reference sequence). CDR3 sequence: CSAMIQGGNKTQHF. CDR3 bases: TGCAGTGCTATGATACAGGGGGGTAATAAGACCCAGCATTTT.

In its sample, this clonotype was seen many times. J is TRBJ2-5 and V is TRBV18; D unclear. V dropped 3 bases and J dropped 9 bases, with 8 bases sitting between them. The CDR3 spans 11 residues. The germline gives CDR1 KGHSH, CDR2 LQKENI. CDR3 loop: CASSPEVAQYF. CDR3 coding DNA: TGTGCCAGCTCACCCGAAGTCGCCCAGTACTTC.

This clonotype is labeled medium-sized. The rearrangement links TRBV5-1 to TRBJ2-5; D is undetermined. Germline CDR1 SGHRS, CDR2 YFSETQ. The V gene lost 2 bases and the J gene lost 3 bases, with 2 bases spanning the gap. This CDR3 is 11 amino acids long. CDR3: CASSFEETQYF. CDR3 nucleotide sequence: TGCGCCAGCAGCTTTGAAGAGACCCAGTACTTC. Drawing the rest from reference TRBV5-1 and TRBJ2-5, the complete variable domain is KAGVTQTPRYLIKTRGQQVTLSCSPISGHRSVSWYQQTPGQGLQFLFEYFSETQRNKGNFPGRFSGRQFSNSRSEMNVSTLELGDSALYLCASSFEETQYFGPGTRLLVL.

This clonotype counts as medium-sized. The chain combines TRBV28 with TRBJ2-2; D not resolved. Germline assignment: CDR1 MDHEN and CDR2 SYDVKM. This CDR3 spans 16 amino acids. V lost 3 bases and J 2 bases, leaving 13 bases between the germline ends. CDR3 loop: CASSLPLTDNTGELFF. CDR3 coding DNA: TGTGCCAGCAGTTTGCCCCTTACTGACAACACCGGGGAGCTGTTTTTT.

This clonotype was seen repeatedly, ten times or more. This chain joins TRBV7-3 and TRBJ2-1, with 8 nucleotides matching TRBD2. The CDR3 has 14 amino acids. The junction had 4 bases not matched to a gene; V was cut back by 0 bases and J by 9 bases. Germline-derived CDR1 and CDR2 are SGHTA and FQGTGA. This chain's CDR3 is CASSLTGRAAEQFF. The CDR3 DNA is TGTGCCAGCAGCTTAACCGGGAGGGCCGCTGAGCAGTTCTTC.

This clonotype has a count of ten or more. The CDR3 DNA reads TGTGCCATCGTCATCAGGAACACTCCACAGAACACTGAAGCTTTCTTT. Protein sequence: CAIVIRNTPQNTEAFF. The chain couples TRBV21-1 to TRBJ1-1. TRBV21-1 is termed a pseudogene. This CDR3 region has 16 residues.

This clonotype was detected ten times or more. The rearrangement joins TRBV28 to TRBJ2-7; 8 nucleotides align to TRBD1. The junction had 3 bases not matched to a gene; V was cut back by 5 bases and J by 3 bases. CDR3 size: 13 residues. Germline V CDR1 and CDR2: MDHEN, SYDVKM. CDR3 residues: CASSPGQGYEQYF. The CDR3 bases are TGTGCCAGCAGTCCCGGACAGGGCTACGAGCAGTACTTC.

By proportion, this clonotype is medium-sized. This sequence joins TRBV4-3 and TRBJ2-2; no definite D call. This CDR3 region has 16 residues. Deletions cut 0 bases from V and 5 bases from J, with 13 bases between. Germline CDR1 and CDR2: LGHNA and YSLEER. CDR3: CASSQEGSHFTGELFF. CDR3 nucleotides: TGCGCCAGCAGCCAAGAGGGGTCCCACTTTACCGGGGAGCTGTTTTTT.

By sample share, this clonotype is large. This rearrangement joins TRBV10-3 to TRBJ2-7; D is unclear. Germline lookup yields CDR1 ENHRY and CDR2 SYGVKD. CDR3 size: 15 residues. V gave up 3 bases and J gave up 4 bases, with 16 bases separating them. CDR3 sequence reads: CAISEWAGLSYEQYF. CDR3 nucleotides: TGTGCCATCAGTGAATGGGCAGGTCTCTCGTACGAGCAGTACTTC.

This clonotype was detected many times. The CDR3 coding sequence is TGTGCCAGCAGCCAATCCGGGACAGACAGCGCAGATACGCAGTATTTT. Residues: CASSQSGTDSADTQYF. The V gene is TRBV3-1, the J gene TRBJ2-3; 7 bases match TRBD1. Germline values: CDR1 LGHDT, CDR2 YNNKEL (reference sequence). This CDR3 has 16 amino acids. Germline trimming cut 2 bases from V and 4 bases from J; bases unmatched to any gene: 9.

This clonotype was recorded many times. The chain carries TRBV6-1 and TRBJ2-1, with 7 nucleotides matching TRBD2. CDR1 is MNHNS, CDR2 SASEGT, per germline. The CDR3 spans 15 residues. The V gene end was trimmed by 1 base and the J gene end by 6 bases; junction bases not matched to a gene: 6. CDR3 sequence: CASSEGRLAANEQFF. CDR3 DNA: TGTGCCAGCAGTGAAGGCCGGCTAGCGGCCAATGAGCAGTTCTTC.

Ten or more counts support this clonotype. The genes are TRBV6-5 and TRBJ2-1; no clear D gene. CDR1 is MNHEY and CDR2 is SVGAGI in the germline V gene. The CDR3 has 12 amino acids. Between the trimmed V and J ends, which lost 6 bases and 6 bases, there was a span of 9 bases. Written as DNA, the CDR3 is TGTGCCAGCAGGGACCTTGGCAATGAGCAGTTCTTC. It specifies CASRDLGNEQFF.

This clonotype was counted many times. The CDR3 DNA reads as TGTGCCAGCAGCTTTACAGGGTCCACCGGGGAGCTGTTTTTT. Amino acid sequence: CASSFTGSTGELFF. The genes are TRBV7-3 and TRBJ2-2, with D perhaps TRBD1 (6 bases). Per germline, CDR1 SGHTA and CDR2 FQGTGA. Trimming left V 3 bases short and J 4 bases short, with 9 bases between. This CDR3 region has 14 residues.

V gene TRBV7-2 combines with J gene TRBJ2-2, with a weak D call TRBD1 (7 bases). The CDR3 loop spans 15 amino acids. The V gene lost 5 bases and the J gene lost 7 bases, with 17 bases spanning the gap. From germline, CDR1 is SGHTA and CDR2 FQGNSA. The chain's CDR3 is CASSVEGAWRGELFF. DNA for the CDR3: TGTGCCAGCAGCGTGGAGGGGGCCTGGCGCGGGGAGCTGTTTTTT.

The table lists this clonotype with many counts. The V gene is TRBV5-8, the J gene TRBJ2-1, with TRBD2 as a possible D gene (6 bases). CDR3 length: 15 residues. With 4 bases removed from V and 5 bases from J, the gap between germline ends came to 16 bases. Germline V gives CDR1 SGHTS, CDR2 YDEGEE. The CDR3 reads CASSPGERAHNEQFF. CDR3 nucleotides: TGTGCCAGCAGCCCCGGGGAGCGGGCCCACAATGAGCAGTTCTTC.

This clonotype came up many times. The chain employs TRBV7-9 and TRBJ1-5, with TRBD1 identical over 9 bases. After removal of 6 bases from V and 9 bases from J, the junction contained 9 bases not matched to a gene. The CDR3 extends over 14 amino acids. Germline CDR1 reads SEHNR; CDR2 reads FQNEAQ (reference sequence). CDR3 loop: CASRSGQGPGPQHF. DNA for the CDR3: TGTGCCAGCAGGTCAGGACAGGGGCCCGGGCCCCAGCATTTT.

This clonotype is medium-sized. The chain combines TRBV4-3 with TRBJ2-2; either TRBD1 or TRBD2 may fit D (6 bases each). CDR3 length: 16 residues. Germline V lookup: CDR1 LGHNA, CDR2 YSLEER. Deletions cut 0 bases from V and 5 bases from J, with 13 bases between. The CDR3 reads CASSQENGGRTGELFF. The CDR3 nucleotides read TGCGCCAGCAGCCAAGAAAATGGGGGGCGAACCGGGGAGCTGTTTTTT.

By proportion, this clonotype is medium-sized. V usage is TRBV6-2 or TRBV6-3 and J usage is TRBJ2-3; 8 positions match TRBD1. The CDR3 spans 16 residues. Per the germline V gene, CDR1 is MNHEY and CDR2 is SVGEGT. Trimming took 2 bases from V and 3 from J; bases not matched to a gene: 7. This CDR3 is CASSYGQGAWTDTQYF. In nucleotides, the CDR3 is TGTGCCAGCAGTTACGGACAGGGCGCGTGGACAGATACGCAGTATTTT.

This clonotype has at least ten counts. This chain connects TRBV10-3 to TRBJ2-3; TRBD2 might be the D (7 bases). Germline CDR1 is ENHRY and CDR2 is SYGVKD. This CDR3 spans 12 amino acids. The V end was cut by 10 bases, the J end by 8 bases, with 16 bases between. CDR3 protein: CATSGGIRTQYF. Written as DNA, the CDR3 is TGTGCCACCTCGGGGGGCATTCGTACGCAGTATTTT.

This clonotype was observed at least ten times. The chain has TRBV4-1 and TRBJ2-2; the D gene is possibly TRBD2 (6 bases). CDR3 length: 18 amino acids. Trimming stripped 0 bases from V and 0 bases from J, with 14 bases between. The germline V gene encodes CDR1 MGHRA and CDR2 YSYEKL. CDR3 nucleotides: TGCGCCAGCAGCCAAGATGCTCCCGCTAGCGCGAACACCGGGGAGCTGTTTTTT. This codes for CASSQDAPASANTGELFF.

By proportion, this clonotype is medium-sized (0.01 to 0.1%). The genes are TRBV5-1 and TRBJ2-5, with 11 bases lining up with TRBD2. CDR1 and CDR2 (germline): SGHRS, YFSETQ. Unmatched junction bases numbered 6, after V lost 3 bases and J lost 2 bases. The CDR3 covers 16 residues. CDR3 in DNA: TGCGCCAGCAGCTCCCCGGGACTAGCGGTACAAGAGACCCAGTACTTC. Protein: CASSSPGLAVQETQYF.